This record looks at one TCR beta chain sequence and its context. The target antigen is unknown. At one of its ends the junction is not consistent with the germline gene, which may arise from a read error. The missing CDR3 end, 3 residues past where the read stops, is filled in from the germline J gene. This record comes from a study of T cell clonality in common variable immunodeficiency. Data came from immunoSEQ multiplex PCR; TCRdb stores just in-frame clones and leaves some out. This sample comprises about 7,300 clones, none seen once only. The CDR3 loop spans 15 amino acids. In germline, CDR1 is SSHAT, CDR2 FNYEAQ (reference sequence). Study findings and constraints: Reportedly, TCR beta sequences from common variable immunodeficiency showed fewer deletions and N-nucleotide insertions. T cell subpopulation sequencing would be needed to explain CVID clonality. Compared with healthy controls, CVID subjects showed increased TCRbeta clonality, mostly in about a third.

Aged about 9 to 70 years, CVID subjects averaged approximately 36 years old. No CVID subject was ill or on immunomodulatory drugs when sampled. The sequenced sample was peripheral blood mononuclear cells. The clonotype was recovered from a human donor with common variable immunodeficiency. The chain couples TRBV7-7 to TRBJ2-7; 8 bases align to TRBD2. CDR3 DNA (partial): TGTGCTAGCAGCTTAGGGACTAGTCCTAACTACGAG. It is translated as CASSLGTSPNYE. The entire CDR3 reads CASSLGTSPNYEQYF. The complete variable domain, with remaining parts taken from reference TRBV7-7 and TRBJ2-7, reads GAGVSQSPRYKVTKRGQDVTLRCDPISSHATLYWYQQALGQGPEFLTYFNYEAQPDKSGLPSDRFSAERPEGSISTLTIQRTEQRDSAMYRCASSLGTSPNYEQYFGPGTRLTVT.